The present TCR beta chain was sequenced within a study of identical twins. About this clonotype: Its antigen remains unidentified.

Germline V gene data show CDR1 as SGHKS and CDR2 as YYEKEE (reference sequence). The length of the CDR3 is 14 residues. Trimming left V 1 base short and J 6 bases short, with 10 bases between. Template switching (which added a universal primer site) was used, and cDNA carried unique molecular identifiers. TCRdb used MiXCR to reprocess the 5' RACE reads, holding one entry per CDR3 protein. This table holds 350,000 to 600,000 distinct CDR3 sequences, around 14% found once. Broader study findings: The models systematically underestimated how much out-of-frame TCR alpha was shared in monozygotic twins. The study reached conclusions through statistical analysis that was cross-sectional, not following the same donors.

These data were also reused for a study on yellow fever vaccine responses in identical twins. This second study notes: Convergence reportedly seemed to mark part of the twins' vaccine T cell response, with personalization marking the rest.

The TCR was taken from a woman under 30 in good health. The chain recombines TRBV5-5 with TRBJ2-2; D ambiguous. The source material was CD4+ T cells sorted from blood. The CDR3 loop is CASSLYSQSGELFF. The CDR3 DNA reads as TGTGCCAGCAGCTTGTACAGCCAGTCCGGGGAGCTGTTTTTT.